The 32 T cell receptor beta chains below all came from one sample that was sequenced in a study of blood T cell repertoires in COVID-19. Profiled with immunoSEQ multiplex PCR; TCRdb holds only in-frame clones, not every one. The sample records a few hundred thousand clones, roughly 86% being singletons. Sequenced: PBMCs or T cells enriched from blood (not recorded which). These receptors were collected from a woman aged 25 to 39 who had recovered from COVID-19.

V gene TRBV4-1 combines with J gene TRBJ2-1; no clear D gene. The CDR3 is made up of 18 amino acids. The V and J ends lost 0 bases and 5 bases respectively, with 20 bases between them. CDR1 and CDR2 from the germline V gene are MGHRA and YSYEKL. CDR3 sequence reads: CASSQDRRTSNLNNEQFF. The CDR3 nucleotides read TGCGCCAGCAGCCAAGATCGTAGAACGTCCAACTTAAACAATGAGCAGTTCTTC.

V gene TRBV10-3 combines with J gene TRBJ2-1, with 7 bases fitting TRBD2. Germline CDR1 and CDR2: ENHRY and SYGVKD. V shed 0 bases and J 7 bases; nucleotides not matched to a gene: 3. The CDR3 length is 14 residues. The chain's CDR3 is CAISESRGGNEQFF. The CDR3 DNA is TGTGCCATCAGTGAGTCTCGGGGAGGGAATGAGCAGTTCTTC.

The chain has TRBV21-1 and TRBJ2-3; the table calls TRBD2, which could not be checked here. TRBV21-1 corresponds to a pseudogene. This CDR3 contains 16 residues. The CDR3 loop reads CASPGLAGAFTDTQYF. As DNA, the CDR3 is TGTGCCAGCCCGGGACTAGCGGGAGCCTTTACAGATACGCAGTATTTT.

About this clone: Other DNA variants within this sample encode the same CDR3. The chain has TRBV2 and TRBJ1-2; possibly TRBD1 for D (5 bases). V dropped 6 bases and J dropped 4 bases, with 12 bases sitting between them. This CDR3 has 13 residues. Germline V lookup: CDR1 SNHLY, CDR2 FYNNEI. The CDR3: CASSGRGVYGYTF. The CDR3 DNA reads TGTGCCAGCAGCGGGAGGGGCGTCTATGGCTACACCTTC.

This clone was seen more than once but under ten times. The V call is TRBV5-1, the J call TRBJ1-2; 10 bases agree with TRBD1. CDR3 size: 16 residues. CDR1 is SGHRS and CDR2 is YFSETQ in the germline V gene. V was clipped by 4 bases and J by 1 base; unmatched bases: 7. CDR3 bases: TGCGCCAGCAGCCCCGGGACAGGGGCCATTAACTATGGCTACACCTTC. Residues: CASSPGTGAINYGYTF.

This clone appeared a single time. This chain links TRBV28 with TRBJ1-4; tentatively, D is TRBD1 (5 bases). CDR1 and CDR2 (germline): MDHEN, SYDVKM. This CDR3 contains 17 residues. V was cut by 0 bases and J by 5 bases, with 16 bases left in between. The CDR3 nucleotides read TGTGCCAGCAGTTTATGGGGAGGGGCCAAGAACAATGAAAAACTGTTTTTT. Residues: CASSLWGGAKNNEKLFF.

The chain recombines TRBV7-2 with TRBJ2-2; 8 bases map to TRBD1. Germline V gene sequence: CDR1 SGHTA, CDR2 FQGNSA. With 5 bases clipped from V and 0 bases from J, the junction kept 2 bases outside the gene matches. The CDR3 has 15 amino acids. The CDR3 sequence is CASSRDRTNTGELFF. The CDR3 DNA sequence: TGTGCCAGCAGCCGGGACAGGACGAACACCGGGGAGCTGTTTTTT. Combining the CDR3 with reference TRBV7-2 and TRBJ2-2 gives the whole variable domain GAGVSQSPSNKVTEKGKDVELRCDPISGHTALYWYRQSLGQGLEFLIYFQGNSAPDKSGLPSDRFSAERTGGSVSTLTIQRTQQEDSAVYLCASSRDRTNTGELFFGEGSRLTVL.

The CDR3 DNA is TGTGCCAGCAGCCCAACCAGGGCGCAGGACACTGAAGCTTTCTTT. Its protein product is CASSPTRAQDTEAFF. The chain links TRBV7-3 to TRBJ1-1, with D possibly TRBD1 on 5 matching bases. Germline values: CDR1 SGHTA, CDR2 FQGTGA. This CDR3 contains 15 residues. Trimming took 5 bases from V and 3 from J, leaving 16 bases between them.

This chain links TRBV6-5 with TRBJ1-4, with TRBD1 matching over 7 bases. V lost 2 bases, J lost 8 bases, and 5 bases stayed unmatched. The CDR3 extends over 14 amino acids. Germline-derived CDR1 and CDR2 are MNHEY and SVGAGI. The CDR3 loop reads CASSYDRDGEKLFF. The CDR3 DNA is TGTGCCAGCAGTTACGACAGGGATGGAGAAAAACTGTTTTTT.

The chain recombines TRBV28 with TRBJ2-6, with 7 bases fitting TRBD2. Per germline, CDR1 MDHEN and CDR2 SYDVKM. The CDR3 runs 18 residues. The V gene end was trimmed by 3 bases and the J gene end by 1 base; junction bases not matched to a gene: 9. CDR3 protein: CASSFSSGTRSGANVLTF. For the CDR3, the DNA is TGTGCCAGCAGTTTTTCGAGCGGGACGCGTTCTGGGGCCAACGTCCTGACTTTC. Looking up the rest from reference TRBV28 and TRBJ2-6 gives the full variable domain: DVKVTQSSRYLVKRTGEKVFLECVQDMDHENMFWYRQDPGLGLRLIYFSYDVKMKEKGDIPEGYSVSREKKERFSLILESASTNQTSMYLCASSFSSGTRSGANVLTFGAGSRLTVL.

The CDR3 sequence is CAWSIGPGLAGTYEQYF. As DNA, the CDR3 is TGTGCCTGGAGTATTGGGCCAGGACTAGCGGGAACTTACGAGCAGTACTTC. The rearrangement links TRBV30 to TRBJ2-7, with TRBD2 matching over 12 bases. The CDR3 runs to 17 residues. The V gene's germline CDR1 is GTSNPN and CDR2 SVGIG (reference sequence). V was clipped by 2 bases and J by 4 bases; unmatched bases: 12.

This clone was seen only once. This chain uses TRBV27 with TRBJ1-2; D is undetermined. Deletions cut 5 bases from V and 4 bases from J, with 17 bases between. Germline CDR1 reads MNHEY; CDR2 reads SMNVEV (reference sequence). The CDR3 is 15 residues long. The CDR3 DNA is TGTGCCAGCAGTCCTGGAACGCTACCGGGCTATGGCTACACCTTC. Its translation is CASSPGTLPGYGYTF.

This chain joins TRBV27 and TRBJ1-2; D may be TRBD1 (6 bases). V was trimmed by 1 base and J by 6 bases, leaving 15 bases between them. The CDR3 runs 15 residues. Germline CDR1 MNHEY, CDR2 SMNVEV (reference sequence). This chain's CDR3 is CASSLYQSPGDGYTF. CDR3 bases: TGTGCCAGCAGTTTATATCAGTCTCCAGGGGATGGCTACACCTTC.

As regards this clone: Other DNA sequences in this specimen translate into the identical CDR3. This chain connects TRBV27 to TRBJ2-7; unclear D gene. CDR1 is MNHEY, CDR2 SMNVEV, per germline (reference sequence). The CDR3 is made up of 12 amino acids. Deletions cut 8 bases from V and 0 bases from J, with 8 bases between. The DNA for the CDR3 is TGTGCCAGCTCCTCCTCCTCCTACGAGCAGTACTTC. This gives the protein CASSSSSYEQYF.

The V and J genes are TRBV19 and TRBJ1-6; D remains unclear. Germline V lookup: CDR1 LNHDA, CDR2 SQIVND (reference sequence). This CDR3 is 15 amino acids long. The V end lost 3 bases, the J end lost 7 bases, and 13 bases lay between the germline ends. The CDR3 loop reads CASSIVGVGNSPLHF. Here the CDR3 DNA reads TGTGCCAGTAGTATTGTCGGGGTGGGCAATTCACCCCTCCACTTT.

This chain links TRBV11-2 with TRBJ2-4, with D perhaps TRBD1 (5 bases). Germline V gene sequence: CDR1 SGHAT, CDR2 FQNNGV. This CDR3 has 14 residues. V was pared by 5 bases and J by 0 bases, with 8 bases between. For the CDR3, the DNA is TGTGCCAGCAGCATACAGGTAGCCAAAAACATTCAGTACTTC. Its translation is CASSIQVAKNIQYF.

V gene TRBV28 combines with J gene TRBJ2-3; D gene ambiguous. The V end was cut by 7 bases, the J end by 0 bases, with 5 bases between. Germline CDR1 reads MDHEN; CDR2 reads SYDVKM. The CDR3 has 12 residues. This chain's CDR3 is CASTSSTDTQYF. DNA of the CDR3: TGTGCCAGCACCAGTAGCACAGATACGCAGTATTTT. Variable domain in full (rest from reference TRBV28 and TRBJ2-3): DVKVTQSSRYLVKRTGEKVFLECVQDMDHENMFWYRQDPGLGLRLIYFSYDVKMKEKGDIPEGYSVSREKKERFSLILESASTNQTSMYLCASTSSTDTQYFGPGTRLTVL.

V usage is TRBV7-7 and J usage is TRBJ2-1; TRBD2 agrees at 9 bases. The CDR3 runs to 15 residues. Germline V gives CDR1 SSHAT, CDR2 FNYEAQ (reference sequence). Unmatched junction bases numbered 2, after V lost 1 base and J lost 4 bases. CDR3 DNA: TGTGCCAGCAGCTTAGGACTAGCGGAATACAATGAGCAGTTCTTC. Translating it yields CASSLGLAEYNEQFF.

The V call is TRBV7-9, the J call TRBJ1-2, with 7 bases aligning to TRBD1. V trimming: 2 bases; J trimming: 4 bases; junction bases outside the gene matches: 4. Per germline, CDR1 SEHNR and CDR2 FQNEAQ (reference sequence). The length of the CDR3 is 14 residues. CDR3 nucleotides: TGTGCCAGCAGCTTACTTGGGACAGTCTATGGCTACACCTTC. Protein sequence: CASSLLGTVYGYTF.

V gene TRBV3-1 (or the pseudogene TRBV3-2) combines with J gene TRBJ1-1, with D hard to call. The CDR3 consists of 14 residues. Trimming left V 1 base short and J 3 bases short, with 9 bases between. Germline loops: CDR1 LGHDT, CDR2 YNNKEL (reference sequence). The CDR3, as DNA: TGTGCCAGCAGCCAAGGCCCCACTTACACTGAAGCTTTCTTT. Translating it yields CASSQGPTYTEAFF.

J is TRBJ1-5 and V is TRBV11-2; D uncertain. V lost 5 bases, J lost 4 bases, and 15 bases lay in between. The CDR3 sequence is 15 residues long. Germline CDR1 reads SGHAT; CDR2 reads FQNNGV. The CDR3 nucleotides read TGTGCCAGCAGCCCGGGGTCTTGGACGAATCAGCCCCAGCATTTT. This encodes CASSPGSWTNQPQHF. The whole variable domain, filled in from reference TRBV11-2 and TRBJ1-5, reads EAGVAQSPRYKIIEKRQSVAFWCNPISGHATLYWYQQILGQGPKLLIQFQNNGVVDDSQLPKDRFSAERLKGVDSTLKIQPAKLEDSAVYLCASSPGSWTNQPQHFGDGTRLSIL.

The chain links TRBV30 to TRBJ2-3, with D possibly matching TRBD1 (6 bases). Trimming cost V 0 bases and J 4 bases, with 20 bases left between them. CDR3 length equals 17 residues. The germline V gene encodes CDR1 GTSNPN and CDR2 SVGIG (reference sequence). The CDR3 spells CAWSVEGGSGFPDTQYF. For the CDR3, the DNA is TGTGCCTGGAGTGTAGAAGGGGGTTCAGGGTTTCCAGATACGCAGTATTTT.

This clone was recorded only once. The rearrangement links TRBV9 to TRBJ1-2; 9 nucleotides match TRBD1. CDR3 length: 14 residues. Germline values: CDR1 SGDLS, CDR2 YYNGEE. The ends lost 3 bases at V and 5 bases at J; junction bases unmatched: 5. The CDR3 spells CASSAGTGRYGYTF. CDR3 sequence (DNA): TGTGCCAGCAGCGCCGGGACAGGGAGGTATGGCTACACCTTC. Full variable domain (missing parts from reference TRBV9 and TRBJ1-2): DSGVTQTPKHLITATGQRVTLRCSPRSGDLSVYWYQQSLDQGLQFLIQYYNGEERAKGNILERFSAQQFPDLHSELNLSSLELGDSALYFCASSAGTGRYGYTFGSGTRLTVV.

This clone appeared a few times. The chain links TRBV12-5 to TRBJ2-5; D may be TRBD1 (6 bases). Germline CDR1 and CDR2: LGHNT and FRNRAP. The CDR3 is 16 residues long. V was trimmed by 4 bases and J by 7 bases, leaving 22 bases between them. The CDR3 DNA reads as TGTGCTAGTGGTTATAAAATCGGACAGAAGAGAGGGACCCAGTACTTC. It encodes CASGYKIGQKRGTQYF.

V gene TRBV4-3 combines with J gene TRBJ1-5, with D tentatively TRBD1 (5 bases). V was shortened by 1 base and J by 9 bases, with 22 bases between the two germline ends. This CDR3 spans 17 amino acids. Germline assignment: CDR1 LGHNA and CDR2 YSLEER. The CDR3 sequence is CASSQVVGRVPNVPQHF. In nucleotides, the CDR3 is TGCGCCAGCAGCCAAGTGGTAGGCAGGGTCCCGAATGTGCCCCAGCATTTT.

The CDR3 reads CASRAPFVTNEKLFF. Written as DNA, the CDR3 is TGTGCCAGCAGAGCCCCCTTTGTGACTAATGAAAAACTGTTTTTT. The rearrangement uses TRBV7-9 and TRBJ1-4, with unresolved D. This CDR3 has 15 residues. Germline V lookup: CDR1 SEHNR, CDR2 FQNEAQ (reference sequence). V gave up 6 bases and J gave up 2 bases, with 13 bases separating them. The full variable domain, completed using reference TRBV7-9 and TRBJ1-4, is DTGVSQNPRHKITKRGQNVTFRCDPISEHNRLYWYRQTLGQGPEFLTYFQNEAQLEKSRLLSDRFSAERPKGSFSTLEIQRTEQGDSAMYLCASRAPFVTNEKLFFGSGTQLSVL.

The chain carries TRBV21-1 and TRBJ2-7; the D call of TRBD2 is as the table states it, not checked on the DNA. TRBV21-1 is a recognized pseudogene. The CDR3 runs to 13 residues. The CDR3 coding sequence is TGTGCCAGCAGCAATTGCCCGGGGGGCGAGCAGTACTTC. Amino acid sequence: CASSNCPGGEQYF.

The rearrangement joins TRBV27 to TRBJ1-5; 11 positions match TRBD1. The CDR3 spans 15 residues. Germline trimming cut 5 bases from V and 7 bases from J; bases unmatched to any gene: 7. The germline V gene has CDR1 MNHEY and CDR2 SMNVEV (reference sequence). The CDR3 bases are TGTGCCAGCAGTCAAGGACAGGGGGCTTGGCAGCCCCAGCATTTT. Its translation is CASSQGQGAWQPQHF.

This chain uses TRBV27 with TRBJ2-1; D is uncertain. V was shortened by 4 bases and J by 10 bases, with 14 bases between the two germline ends. CDR1 is MNHEY, CDR2 SMNVEV, per germline (reference sequence). This CDR3 is 13 amino acids long. CDR3 region: CASSSIPALEQFF. CDR3 sequence (DNA): TGTGCCAGCAGTTCAATCCCCGCGCTGGAGCAGTTCTTC.

This CDR3 is CASRRWADEKLFF. The CDR3 DNA reads as TGCGCCAGCAGAAGGTGGGCAGATGAAAAACTGTTTTTT. V and J are TRBV5-1 and TRBJ1-4; D not certain. In germline, CDR1 is SGHRS, CDR2 YFSETQ. The ends were cut back, 5 bases at V and 6 bases at J, with 11 bases in the middle. CDR3 length: 13 residues.

The rearrangement links TRBV9 to TRBJ1-2; unclear D gene. The CDR3 length is 13 residues. The germline gives CDR1 SGDLS, CDR2 YYNGEE. V lost 4 bases and J 4 bases, leaving 11 bases between the germline ends. Here the CDR3 reads CASSPVEGYGYTF. The DNA of the CDR3 is TGTGCCAGCAGCCCCGTTGAGGGCTATGGCTACACCTTC. The full variable domain, in which reference TRBV9 and TRBJ1-2 provide the parts outside the CDR3, is DSGVTQTPKHLITATGQRVTLRCSPRSGDLSVYWYQQSLDQGLQFLIQYYNGEERAKGNILERFSAQQFPDLHSELNLSSLELGDSALYFCASSPVEGYGYTFGSGTRLTVV.

The chain joins TRBV18 to TRBJ2-3; 10 bases line up with TRBD1. This CDR3 spans 16 amino acids. The germline V gene encodes CDR1 KGHSH and CDR2 LQKENI. V lost 2 bases to trimming and J lost 2 bases; unmatched junction nucleotides: 4. The CDR3 coding sequence is TGTGCCAGCTCACCAGGGACAGGGGTTCTCACAGATACGCAGTATTTT. Translation: CASSPGTGVLTDTQYF.